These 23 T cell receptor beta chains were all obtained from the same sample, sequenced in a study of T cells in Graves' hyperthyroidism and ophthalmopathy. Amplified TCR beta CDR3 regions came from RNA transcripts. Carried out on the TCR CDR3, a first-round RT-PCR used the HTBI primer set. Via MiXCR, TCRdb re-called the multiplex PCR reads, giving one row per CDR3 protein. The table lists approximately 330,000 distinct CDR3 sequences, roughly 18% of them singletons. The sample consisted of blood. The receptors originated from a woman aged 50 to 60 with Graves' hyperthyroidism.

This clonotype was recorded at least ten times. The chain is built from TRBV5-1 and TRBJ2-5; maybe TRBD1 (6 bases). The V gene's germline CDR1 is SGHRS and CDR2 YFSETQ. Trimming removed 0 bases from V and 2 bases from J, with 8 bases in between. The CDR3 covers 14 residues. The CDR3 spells CASSLGDIQETQYF. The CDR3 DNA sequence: TGCGCCAGCAGCTTGGGGGACATACAAGAGACCCAGTACTTC.

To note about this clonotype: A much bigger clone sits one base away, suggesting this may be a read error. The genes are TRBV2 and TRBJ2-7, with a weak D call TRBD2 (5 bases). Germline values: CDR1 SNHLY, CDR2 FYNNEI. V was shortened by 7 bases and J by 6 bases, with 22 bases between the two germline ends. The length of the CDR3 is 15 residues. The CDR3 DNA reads TGTGCCAGCAATCCCCTGACGGACCCGGAGGCCGAGCAGTACTTC. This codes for CASNPLTDPEAEQYF. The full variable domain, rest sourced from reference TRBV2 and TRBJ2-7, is EPEVTQTPSHQVTQMGQEVILRCVPISNHLYFYWYRQILGQKVEFLVSFYNNEISEKSEIFDDQFSVERPDGSNFTLKIRSTKLEDSAMYFCASNPLTDPEAEQYFGPGTRLTVT.

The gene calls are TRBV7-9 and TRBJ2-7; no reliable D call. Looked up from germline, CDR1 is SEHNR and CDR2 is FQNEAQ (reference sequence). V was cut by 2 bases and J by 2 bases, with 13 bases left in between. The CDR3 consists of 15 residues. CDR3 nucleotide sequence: TGTGCCAGCAGCTTATCGGCAGCAGCAGCCTACGAGCAGTACTTC. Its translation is CASSLSAAAAYEQYF.

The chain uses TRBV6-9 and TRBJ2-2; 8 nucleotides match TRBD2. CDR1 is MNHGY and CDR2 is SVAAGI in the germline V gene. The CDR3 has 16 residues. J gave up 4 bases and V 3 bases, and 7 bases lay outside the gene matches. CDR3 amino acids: CASSYRGGWGTGELFF. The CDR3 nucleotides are TGTGCCAGCAGTTACCGGGGGGGCTGGGGCACCGGGGAGCTGTTTTTT.

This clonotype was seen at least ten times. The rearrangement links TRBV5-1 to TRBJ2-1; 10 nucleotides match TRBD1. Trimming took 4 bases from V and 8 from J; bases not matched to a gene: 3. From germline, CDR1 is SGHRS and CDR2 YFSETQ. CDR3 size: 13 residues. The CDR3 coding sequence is TGCGCCAGCAGCCCCGGGACAGGGGATGAGCAGTTCTTC. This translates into CASSPGTGDEQFF.

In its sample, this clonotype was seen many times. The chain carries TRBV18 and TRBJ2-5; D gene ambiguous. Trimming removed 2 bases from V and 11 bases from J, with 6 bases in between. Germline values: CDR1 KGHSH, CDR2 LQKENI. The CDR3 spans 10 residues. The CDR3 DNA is TGTGCCAGCTCACCATCCCTTCAGTACTTC. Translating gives CASSPSLQYF.

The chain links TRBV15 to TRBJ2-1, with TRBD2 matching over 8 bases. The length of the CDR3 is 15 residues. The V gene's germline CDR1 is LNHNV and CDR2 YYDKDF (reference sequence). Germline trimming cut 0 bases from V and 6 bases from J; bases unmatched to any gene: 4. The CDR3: CATSRDSGGVNEQFF. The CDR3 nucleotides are TGTGCCACCAGCAGAGACAGCGGGGGCGTCAATGAGCAGTTCTTC.

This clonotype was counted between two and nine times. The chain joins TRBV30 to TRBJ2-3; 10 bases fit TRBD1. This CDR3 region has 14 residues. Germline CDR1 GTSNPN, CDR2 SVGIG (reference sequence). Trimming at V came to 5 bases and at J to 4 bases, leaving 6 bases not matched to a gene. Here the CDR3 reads CAWGRQGASDTQYF. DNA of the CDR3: TGTGCCTGGGGTAGACAGGGGGCATCAGATACGCAGTATTTT.

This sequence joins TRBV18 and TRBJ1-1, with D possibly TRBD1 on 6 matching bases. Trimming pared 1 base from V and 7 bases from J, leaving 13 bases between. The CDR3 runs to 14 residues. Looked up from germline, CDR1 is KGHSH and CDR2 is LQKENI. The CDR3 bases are TGTGCCAGCTCACCACGGGACACCCTAGATGAAGCTTTCTTT. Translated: CASSPRDTLDEAFF.

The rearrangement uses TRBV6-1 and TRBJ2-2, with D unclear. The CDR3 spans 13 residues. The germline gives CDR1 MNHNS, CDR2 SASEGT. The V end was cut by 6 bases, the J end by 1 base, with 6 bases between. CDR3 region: CASRGWNTGELFF. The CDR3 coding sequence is TGTGCCAGCAGGGGCTGGAACACCGGGGAGCTGTTTTTT.

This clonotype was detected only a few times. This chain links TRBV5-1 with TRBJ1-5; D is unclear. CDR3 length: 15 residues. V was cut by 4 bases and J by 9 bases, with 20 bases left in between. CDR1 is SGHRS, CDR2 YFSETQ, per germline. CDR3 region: CASSPFGETPGPQHF. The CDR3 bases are TGCGCCAGCAGCCCTTTTGGTGAGACCCCAGGGCCCCAGCATTTT. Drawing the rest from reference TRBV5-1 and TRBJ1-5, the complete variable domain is KAGVTQTPRYLIKTRGQQVTLSCSPISGHRSVSWYQQTPGQGLQFLFEYFSETQRNKGNFPGRFSGRQFSNSRSEMNVSTLELGDSALYLCASSPFGETPGPQHFGDGTRLSIL.

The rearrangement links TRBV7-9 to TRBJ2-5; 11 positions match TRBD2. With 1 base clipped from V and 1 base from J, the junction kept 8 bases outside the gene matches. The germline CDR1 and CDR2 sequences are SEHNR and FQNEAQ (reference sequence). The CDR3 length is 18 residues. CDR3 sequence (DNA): TGTGCCAGCAGCTTAGTGTCTAGCGGGGGGCCATCCCAAGAGACCCAGTACTTC. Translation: CASSLVSSGGPSQETQYF.

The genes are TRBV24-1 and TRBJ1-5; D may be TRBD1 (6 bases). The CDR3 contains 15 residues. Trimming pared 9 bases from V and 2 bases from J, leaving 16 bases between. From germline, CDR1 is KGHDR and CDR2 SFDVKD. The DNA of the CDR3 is TGTGCCACCCAAGGGTGGGGGGCCGGCAATCAGCCCCAGCATTTT. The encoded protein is CATQGWGAGNQPQHF.

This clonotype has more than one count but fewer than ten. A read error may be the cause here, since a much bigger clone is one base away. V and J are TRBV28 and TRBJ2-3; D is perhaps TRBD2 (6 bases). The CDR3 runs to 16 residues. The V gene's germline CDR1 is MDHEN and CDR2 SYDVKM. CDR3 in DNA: TGTGCCGGCAGCCTCTGGGGGGTAGTTGAGGCAGATACGCAGTATTTT. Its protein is CAGSLWGVVEADTQYF.

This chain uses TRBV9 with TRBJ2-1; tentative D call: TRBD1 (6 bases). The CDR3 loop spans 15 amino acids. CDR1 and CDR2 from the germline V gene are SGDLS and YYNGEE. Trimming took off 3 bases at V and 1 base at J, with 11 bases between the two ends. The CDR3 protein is CASSAKGESYNEQFF. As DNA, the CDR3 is TGTGCCAGCAGCGCGAAGGGGGAATCCTACAATGAGCAGTTCTTC.

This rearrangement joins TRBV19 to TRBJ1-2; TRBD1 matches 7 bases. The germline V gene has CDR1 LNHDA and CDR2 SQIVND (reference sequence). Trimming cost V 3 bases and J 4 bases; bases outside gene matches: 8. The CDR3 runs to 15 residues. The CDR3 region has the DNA TGTGCCAGTAGTATTTCGCGGACAGGCGGCTATGGCTACACCTTC. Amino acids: CASSISRTGGYGYTF. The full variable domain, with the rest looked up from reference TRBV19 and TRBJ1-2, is DGGITQSPKYLFRKEGQNVTLSCEQNLNHDAMYWYRQDPGQGLRLIYYSQIVNDFQKGDIAEGYSVSREKKESFPLTVTSAQKNPTAFYLCASSISRTGGYGYTFGSGTRLTVV.

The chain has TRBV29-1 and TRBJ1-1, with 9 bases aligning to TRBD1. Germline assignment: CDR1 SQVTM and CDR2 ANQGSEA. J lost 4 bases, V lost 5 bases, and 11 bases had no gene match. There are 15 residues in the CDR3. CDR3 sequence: CSVYTGQGKGTEAFF. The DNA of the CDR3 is TGCAGCGTTTACACGGGACAGGGTAAAGGCACTGAAGCTTTCTTT.

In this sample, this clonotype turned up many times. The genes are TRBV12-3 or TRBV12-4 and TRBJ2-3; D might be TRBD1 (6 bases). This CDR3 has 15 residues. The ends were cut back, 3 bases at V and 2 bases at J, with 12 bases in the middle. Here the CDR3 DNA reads TGTGCCAGCAGTTTTGAGGGACACGACACAGATACGCAGTATTTT. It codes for CASSFEGHDTDTQYF.

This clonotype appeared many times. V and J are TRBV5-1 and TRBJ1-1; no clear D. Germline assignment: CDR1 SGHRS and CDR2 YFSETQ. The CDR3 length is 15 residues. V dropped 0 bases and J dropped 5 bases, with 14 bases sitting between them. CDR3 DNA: TGCGCCAGCAGCTTGGGCGACATTATGGAGACTGAAGCTTTCTTT. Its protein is CASSLGDIMETEAFF. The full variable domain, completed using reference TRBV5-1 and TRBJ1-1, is KAGVTQTPRYLIKTRGQQVTLSCSPISGHRSVSWYQQTPGQGLQFLFEYFSETQRNKGNFPGRFSGRQFSNSRSEMNVSTLELGDSALYLCASSLGDIMETEAFFGQGTRLTVV.

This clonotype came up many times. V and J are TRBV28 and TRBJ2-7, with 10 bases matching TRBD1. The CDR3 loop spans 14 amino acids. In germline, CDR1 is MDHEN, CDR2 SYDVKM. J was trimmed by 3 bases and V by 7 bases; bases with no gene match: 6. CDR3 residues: CASNPGQGSYEQYF. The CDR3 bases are TGTGCCAGCAATCCGGGACAGGGGAGCTACGAGCAGTACTTC.

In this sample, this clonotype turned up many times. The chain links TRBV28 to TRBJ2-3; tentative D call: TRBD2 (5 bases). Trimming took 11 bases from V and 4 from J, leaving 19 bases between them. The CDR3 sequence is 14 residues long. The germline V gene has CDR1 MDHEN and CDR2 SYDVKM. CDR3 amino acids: CAAMKDWLADTQYF. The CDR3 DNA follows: TGTGCCGCGATGAAGGACTGGTTAGCAGATACGCAGTATTTT.

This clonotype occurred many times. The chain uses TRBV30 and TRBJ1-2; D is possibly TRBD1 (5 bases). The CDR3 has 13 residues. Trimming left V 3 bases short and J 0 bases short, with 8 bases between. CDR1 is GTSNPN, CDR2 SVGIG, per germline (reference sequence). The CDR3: CAWRLTANYGYTF. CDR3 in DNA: TGTGCCTGGAGGTTGACAGCTAACTATGGCTACACCTTC.

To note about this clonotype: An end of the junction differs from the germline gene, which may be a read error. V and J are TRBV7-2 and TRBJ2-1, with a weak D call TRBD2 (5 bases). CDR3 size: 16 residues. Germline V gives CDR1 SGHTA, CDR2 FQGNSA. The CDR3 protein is CASSQFGEFSYNEQFF. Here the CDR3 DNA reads TGCGCCAGCAGCCAATTTGGGGAGTTCTCCTACAATGAGCAGTTCTTC. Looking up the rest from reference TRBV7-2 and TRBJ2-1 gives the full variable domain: GAGVSQSPSNKVTEKGKDVELRCDPISGHTALYWYRQSLGQGLEFLIYFQGNSAPDKSGLPSDRFSAERTGGSVSTLTIQRTQQEDSAVYLCASSQFGEFSYNEQFFGPGTRLTVL.